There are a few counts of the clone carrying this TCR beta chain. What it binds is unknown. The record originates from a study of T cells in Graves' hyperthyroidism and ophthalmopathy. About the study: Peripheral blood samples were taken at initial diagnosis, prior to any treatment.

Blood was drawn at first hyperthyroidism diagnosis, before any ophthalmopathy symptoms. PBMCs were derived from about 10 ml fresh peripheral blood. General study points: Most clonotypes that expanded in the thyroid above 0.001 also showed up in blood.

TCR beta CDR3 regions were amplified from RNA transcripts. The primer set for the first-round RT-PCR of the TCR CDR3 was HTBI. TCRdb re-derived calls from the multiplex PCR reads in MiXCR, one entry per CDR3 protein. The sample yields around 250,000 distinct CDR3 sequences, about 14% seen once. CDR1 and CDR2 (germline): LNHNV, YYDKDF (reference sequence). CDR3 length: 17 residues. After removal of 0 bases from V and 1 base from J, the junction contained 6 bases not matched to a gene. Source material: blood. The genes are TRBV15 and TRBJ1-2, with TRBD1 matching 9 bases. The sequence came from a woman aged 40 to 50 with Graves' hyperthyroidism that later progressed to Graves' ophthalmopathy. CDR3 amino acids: CATSRDLGTGRNYGYTF. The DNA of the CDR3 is TGTGCCACCAGCAGAGATCTGGGGACAGGGCGTAACTATGGCTACACCTTC. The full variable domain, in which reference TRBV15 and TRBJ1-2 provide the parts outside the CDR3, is DAMVIQNPRYQVTQFGKPVTLSCSQTLNHNVMYWYQQKSSQAPKLLFHYYDKDFNNEADTPDNFQSRRPNTSFCFLDIRSPGLGDTAMYLCATSRDLGTGRNYGYTFGSGTRLTVV.